These 21 T cell receptor beta chains were all obtained from the same sample, sequenced in a study of regulatory T cells. Amplification used 52 TRBV primers and 13 TRBJ primers. Clones were read by immunoSEQ multiplex PCR, and TCRdb kept only the in-frame ones, dropping some. In the table there are just over 20,000 clones, approximately 94% of which are singletons. Specimen: CD8+ T cells sorted from blood. Source of these receptors: a child aged 2-15 years with CD3G deficiency.

V is TRBV27 and J is TRBJ1-1; no firm D call. Deletions cut 5 bases from V and 3 bases from J, with 16 bases between. There are 15 residues in the CDR3. Germline lookup yields CDR1 MNHEY and CDR2 SMNVEV (reference sequence). CDR3 amino acids: CASSPRGQLDTEAFF. DNA of the CDR3: TGTGCCAGCAGTCCACGTGGCCAATTGGACACTGAAGCTTTCTTT.

The gene calls are TRBV5-1 and TRBJ1-5; no reliable D call. The V and J ends lost 1 base and 2 bases respectively, with 10 bases between them. Germline V gene lookup returns CDR1 SGHRS and CDR2 YFSETQ. The CDR3 runs 15 residues. CDR3 loop: CASSLCEVGNQPQHF. The CDR3 DNA sequence: TGCGCCAGCAGCTTGTGTGAGGTAGGCAATCAGCCCCAGCATTTT.

This chain links TRBV28 with TRBJ1-1; TRBD1 matches at 7 bases. Germline values: CDR1 MDHEN, CDR2 SYDVKM. J lost 11 bases, V lost 8 bases, and 8 bases had no gene match. The CDR3 has 11 residues. CDR3 coding DNA: TGTGCCAGCCGGGACAGCCTGCGGGCTTTCTTT. It is translated as CASRDSLRAFF.

The rearrangement uses TRBV10-3 and TRBJ1-1; D is unclear. The ends were cut back, 0 bases at V and 8 bases at J, with 10 bases in the middle. This CDR3 region has 13 residues. The germline CDR1 and CDR2 sequences are ENHRY and SYGVKD. CDR3 sequence (DNA): TGTGCCATCAGTGAGTCGAGTACGTCCGAAGCTTTCTTT. Translated: CAISESSTSEAFF.

The chain is built from TRBV28 and TRBJ2-7, with D hard to call. The CDR3 sequence is 14 residues long. Germline assignment: CDR1 MDHEN and CDR2 SYDVKM. Trimming left V 6 bases short and J 3 bases short, with 15 bases between. CDR3 nucleotide sequence: TGTGCCAGCAGAAAAGGTGGCTGGGGCTACGAGCAGTACTTC. Translated: CASRKGGWGYEQYF.

The chain recombines TRBV28 with TRBJ2-5, with 7 bases lining up with TRBD2. The J call is uncertain, as TRBJ2-7 better fits the DNA end. This CDR3 has 16 residues. Germline V gene data show CDR1 as MDHEN and CDR2 as SYDVKM. CDR3 region: CASSFPAGEPSYEQYF. In DNA form, the CDR3 reads TGTGCCAGCAGTTTCCCGGCGGGAGAACCCTCCTACGAGCAGTACTTC.

As regards this clone: This sample also contains other DNA sequences that code for the same CDR3. The V gene is TRBV13, the J gene TRBJ2-7, with 11 bases identical to TRBD2. The CDR3 is 12 residues long. J was trimmed by 6 bases and V by 5 bases; bases with no gene match: 0. The V gene's germline CDR1 is PRHDT and CDR2 FYEKMQ (reference sequence). CDR3: CASSLAGGEQYF. The CDR3 DNA reads as TGTGCCAGCAGCCTAGCGGGGGGCGAGCAGTACTTC.

The chain recombines TRBV11-3 with TRBJ2-5; D gene unclear. The DNA end favors TRBJ2-7, so the J call may be wrong. The CDR3 contains 15 residues. The germline V gene encodes CDR1 SGHNT and CDR2 YENEEA. The CDR3 sequence: CASSLGGSENYEQYF. The CDR3 coding sequence is TGTGCCAGCAGCTTAGGCGGATCGGAAAACTACGAGCAGTACTTC.

The V gene is TRBV5-1, the J gene TRBJ2-1; 11 bases are shared with TRBD2. Germline V gene data show CDR1 as SGHRS and CDR2 as YFSETQ. This CDR3 is built from 14 residues. After removal of 3 bases from V and 5 bases from J, the junction contained 1 base not matched to a gene. The CDR3 loop is CASSSGLADNEQFF. The CDR3 region has the DNA TGCGCCAGCAGCTCGGGACTAGCGGACAATGAGCAGTTCTTC.

Comment on this clone: This specimen includes other DNA sequences encoding the same CDR3. The chain carries TRBV6-1 and TRBJ1-2; D ambiguous. The CDR3 is made up of 12 amino acids. Trimming stripped 1 base from V and 4 bases from J, with 4 bases between. Germline V gene data show CDR1 as MNHNS and CDR2 as SASEGT. The CDR3 coding sequence is TGTGCCAGCAGTGAAGGGGGCTATGGCTACACCTTC. Amino acids: CASSEGGYGYTF.

Only one count was recorded for this clone. The gene calls are TRBV28 and TRBJ2-1; no definite D call. The length of the CDR3 is 12 residues. Trimming left V 6 bases short and J 7 bases short, with 10 bases between. Germline loops: CDR1 MDHEN, CDR2 SYDVKM. The CDR3 bases are TGTGCCAGCAGCCTCGGAAATAATGAGCAGTTCTTC. This codes for CASSLGNNEQFF.

This chain links TRBV10-3 with TRBJ2-6, with unresolved D. Trimming left V 3 bases short and J 3 bases short, with 3 bases between. The CDR3 is made up of 13 amino acids. Germline CDR1 ENHRY, CDR2 SYGVKD. CDR3 residues: CAISDGGANVLTF. DNA for the CDR3: TGTGCCATCAGTGATGGTGGGGCCAACGTCCTGACTTTC.

V gene TRBV27 combines with J gene TRBJ2-7; TRBD2 agrees at 7 bases. The length of the CDR3 is 14 residues. J gave up 4 bases and V 5 bases, and 8 bases lay outside the gene matches. Germline values: CDR1 MNHEY, CDR2 SMNVEV (reference sequence). The CDR3 coding sequence is TGTGCCAGCAGTCCCGGCGGGAGTCGGTACGAGCAGTACTTC. It encodes CASSPGGSRYEQYF.

V is TRBV10-3 and J is TRBJ2-3, with TRBD2 matching 11 bases. Germline V gene sequence: CDR1 ENHRY, CDR2 SYGVKD. The trim removed 11 bases at V and 3 bases at J, leaving 7 bases unmatched. This CDR3 is 14 amino acids long. The CDR3: CAAAGTSGTDTQYF. The DNA of the CDR3 is TGTGCCGCAGCCGGGACTAGCGGAACAGATACGCAGTATTTT.

The CDR3 is CASSTDSYYEQYF. The CDR3 nucleotides are TGTGCCAGCAGCACCGACAGTTACTACGAGCAGTACTTC. V is TRBV21-1 and J is TRBJ2-7; no DNA check was done on the table's D call, TRBD1. TRBV21-1 is noted as a pseudogene. The CDR3 has 13 residues.

This rearrangement joins TRBV28 to TRBJ2-7, with TRBD1 identical over 9 bases. The V gene's germline CDR1 is MDHEN and CDR2 SYDVKM. Germline trimming cut 6 bases from V and 3 bases from J; bases unmatched to any gene: 9. CDR3 length: 15 residues. The CDR3 coding sequence is TGTGCCAGCAGCCTTTACCGGGACAGGGACTACGAGCAGTACTTC. Amino acids: CASSLYRDRDYEQYF.

This chain connects TRBV19 to TRBJ1-1; D possibly corresponds to TRBD1 (6 bases). Trimming cost V 5 bases and J 1 base, with 14 bases left between them. Germline V lookup: CDR1 LNHDA, CDR2 SQIVND (reference sequence). The CDR3 extends over 15 amino acids. The CDR3 bases are TGTGCCAGTAGTGGGCTCCGGGGACAGAACACTGAAGCTTTCTTT. Translating it yields CASSGLRGQNTEAFF.

This chain joins TRBV28 and TRBJ1-4; D is unclear. The CDR3 runs to 17 residues. V dropped 5 bases and J dropped 6 bases, with 22 bases sitting between them. In germline, CDR1 is MDHEN, CDR2 SYDVKM. CDR3 in DNA: TGTGCCAGCAGTCCCGATCTACGGGAGGAAATTGATGAAAAACTGTTTTTT. Encoded protein: CASSPDLREEIDEKLFF.

The V and J genes are TRBV6-1 and TRBJ2-7; no firm D call. This CDR3 spans 12 amino acids. V lost 3 bases, J lost 3 bases, and 6 bases lay in between. Germline CDR1 and CDR2: MNHNS and SASEGT. Written as DNA, the CDR3 is TGTGCCAGCAGTGAGAACCACTACGAGCAGTACTTC. This gives the protein CASSENHYEQYF.

The chain combines TRBV28 with TRBJ2-2; 7 positions match TRBD1. The CDR3 length is 14 residues. Germline V lookup: CDR1 MDHEN, CDR2 SYDVKM. With V trimmed by 4 bases and J by 4 bases, 3 bases remained unmatched. The CDR3: CASSSQGTTGELFF. CDR3 bases: TGTGCCAGCAGTTCACAGGGGACCACCGGGGAGCTGTTTTTT. Drawing the rest from reference TRBV28 and TRBJ2-2, the complete variable domain is DVKVTQSSRYLVKRTGEKVFLECVQDMDHENMFWYRQDPGLGLRLIYFSYDVKMKEKGDIPEGYSVSREKKERFSLILESASTNQTSMYLCASSSQGTTGELFFGEGSRLTVL.

The V gene is TRBV28, the J gene TRBJ2-3, with 7 bases identical to TRBD2. Germline V gene sequence: CDR1 MDHEN, CDR2 SYDVKM. V shed 5 bases and J 1 base; nucleotides not matched to a gene: 3. The length of the CDR3 is 14 residues. For the CDR3, the DNA is TGTGCCAGCAGTCTTACTAGCGGCACAGATACGCAGTATTTT. Protein sequence: CASSLTSGTDTQYF.